The 13 T cell receptor beta chains below come from one sample, sequenced in a study of blood T cell repertoires in COVID-19. Assay used: immunoSEQ multiplex PCR; TCRdb lists only in-frame clones, some missing. Among tens of thousands of clones listed, approximately 89% were seen once. The sample consisted of peripheral blood. Every receptor here comes from a man aged 45-60 years with acute or convalescent COVID-19.

V is TRBV27 and J is TRBJ1-5; 7 positions match TRBD1. The ends lost 8 bases at V and 5 bases at J; junction bases unmatched: 6. Germline loops: CDR1 MNHEY, CDR2 SMNVEV (reference sequence). The CDR3 is 13 amino acids. Here the CDR3 reads CASRQGRYQPQHF. Here the CDR3 DNA reads TGTGCCAGCCGACAGGGACGATATCAGCCCCAGCATTTT.

The chain couples TRBV15 to TRBJ2-1, with 9 positions matching TRBD2. The CDR3 is 18 amino acids. The germline V gene encodes CDR1 LNHNV and CDR2 YYDKDF (reference sequence). V shed 0 bases and J 0 bases; nucleotides not matched to a gene: 6. CDR3 DNA: TGTGCCACCAGCAGAGATCGACTAGCGGAGAGCTCCTACAATGAGCAGTTCTTC. Translated: CATSRDRLAESSYNEQFF.

The genes are TRBV12-3 or TRBV12-4 and TRBJ1-5; D gene uncertain. CDR3 size: 13 residues. Deletions cut 1 base from V and 5 bases from J, with 6 bases between. DNA for the CDR3: TGTGCCAGCAGTTTAGGGAGGTATCAGCCCCAGCATTTT. Its translation: CASSLGRYQPQHF.

The chain carries TRBV4-1 and TRBJ2-1; 9 nucleotides agree with TRBD2. Trimming removed 1 base from V and 2 bases from J; junction bases left unmatched: 6. CDR3 length: 17 residues. The V gene's germline CDR1 is MGHRA and CDR2 YSYEKL. The CDR3 sequence: CASSQGASGNPYNEQFF. The CDR3 region has the DNA TGCGCCAGCAGCCAAGGGGCTAGCGGGAACCCCTACAATGAGCAGTTCTTC.

V usage is TRBV28 and J usage is TRBJ1-5; D unclear. V lost 1 base and J lost 15, with 13 bases in between. This CDR3 contains 12 residues. Germline CDR1 and CDR2: MDHEN and SYDVKM. The CDR3 loop is CASSLSEALRHF. The CDR3 DNA sequence: TGTGCCAGCAGTTTATCCGAGGCTCTGCGGCATTTT.

J is TRBJ2-1 and V is TRBV9, with 10 bases aligning to TRBD2. This CDR3 has 17 residues. The V gene end was trimmed by 1 base and the J gene end by 4 bases; junction bases not matched to a gene: 8. Germline CDR1 SGDLS, CDR2 YYNGEE. The CDR3 DNA reads TGTGCCAGCAGCGTACTCGGCGCTAGCGGGGGTTACAATGAGCAGTTCTTC. Its protein is CASSVLGASGGYNEQFF.

The rearrangement uses TRBV9 and TRBJ1-1, with D unclear. V lost 3 bases, J lost 0 bases, and 9 bases lay in between. The CDR3 is made up of 14 amino acids. Germline V lookup: CDR1 SGDLS, CDR2 YYNGEE. CDR3 protein: CASSGPDMNTEAFF. The CDR3 DNA reads as TGTGCCAGCAGCGGTCCTGACATGAACACTGAAGCTTTCTTT.

CDR3 loop: CASSSSGRTTEQFF. The CDR3, as DNA: TGTGCCAGCAGCTCTAGCGGGAGAACCACTGAGCAGTTCTTC. V and J are TRBV7-3 and TRBJ2-1; 10 positions match TRBD2. V lost 4 bases to trimming and J lost 9 bases; unmatched junction nucleotides: 6. This CDR3 comprises 14 residues. CDR1 is SGHTA, CDR2 FQGTGA, per germline.

The chain joins TRBV9 to TRBJ2-1, with 12 bases aligning to TRBD2. V lost 1 base, J lost 9 bases, and 5 bases stayed unmatched. Per germline, CDR1 SGDLS and CDR2 YYNGEE. CDR3 size: 15 residues. DNA for the CDR3: TGTGCCAGCAGCGTATCTGCTAGCGGGAGGGGTGAGCAGTTCTTC. Translating gives CASSVSASGRGEQFF.

The chain recombines TRBV28 with TRBJ2-5; D gene uncertain. This CDR3 has 12 amino acids. Between the trimmed V and J ends, which lost 3 bases and 5 bases, there was a span of 7 bases. Germline-derived CDR1 and CDR2 are MDHEN and SYDVKM. The CDR3 DNA reads TGTGCCAGCAGTTTCCCGCGGGAGACCCAGTACTTC. It specifies CASSFPRETQYF.

The chain has TRBV19 and TRBJ1-1; 11 positions match TRBD1. Germline values: CDR1 LNHDA, CDR2 SQIVND (reference sequence). The trim removed 3 bases at V and 5 bases at J, leaving 5 bases unmatched. This CDR3 comprises 15 residues. The DNA for the CDR3 is TGTGCCAGTAGTATTTGGGGGACAGGGGGGACTGAAGCTTTCTTT. Residues: CASSIWGTGGTEAFF.

The chain uses TRBV5-6 and TRBJ2-1, with 9 bases that match TRBD2. The CDR3 is 17 amino acids. With V trimmed by 1 base and J by 7 bases, 12 bases remained unmatched. Germline CDR1 SGHDT, CDR2 YYEEEE. This chain's CDR3 is CASSLSLRLAGRNEQFF. The CDR3 nucleotides read TGTGCCAGCAGCTTGTCCTTACGGCTAGCGGGAAGGAATGAGCAGTTCTTC.

The V gene is TRBV5-1, the J gene TRBJ2-3, with D possibly being TRBD2 (7 bases). CDR1 and CDR2 (germline): SGHRS, YFSETQ. The CDR3 totals 15 residues. Trimming pared 0 bases from V and 4 bases from J, leaving 12 bases between. The CDR3 is CASSLEGGGPDTQYF. CDR3 nucleotides: TGCGCCAGCAGCTTGGAGGGCGGGGGCCCAGATACGCAGTATTTT.